This is a list of T cell receptor beta chains from one sample in a study of blood T cell repertoires in COVID-19. Using immunoSEQ multiplex PCR, the repertoire was profiled, and TCRdb retains in-frame clones only, with some absent. The profile shows some 450,000 clones, about 87% of them singletons. Source material: peripheral blood. The receptors here all came from a man younger than 35 with COVID-19, enrolled during active disease. The CDR3 runs from the conserved cysteine through the conserved F or W. Each record gives: J gene, V gene, D gene, clone size, CDR3 protein, CDR3 DNA. A D gene is named only where the DNA matches it firmly. For some rows the clone size is stated as once, few or many, or as a class when expanded; others skip it.

TRBJ1-3 TRBV5-6 TRBD1 NA CASSPRDRGVLAGNTIYF TGTGCCAGCAGCCCCCGAGACAGGGGTGTATTAGCGGGAAACACCATATATTTT
TRBJ2-1 TRBV21-1 NA NA CASSKSWALINNEQFF TGTGCCAGCAGCAAGTCTTGGGCCCTAATTAACAATGAGCAGTTCTTC
TRBJ1-1 TRBV3-1/TRBV3-2 TRBD1 NA CASSRGQGRGAFF TGTGCCAGCAGCCGTGGACAGGGGAGAGGGGCTTTCTTT
TRBJ2-1 TRBV10-2 TRBD2 once CASSGLAGGNEQFF TGCGCCAGCAGTGGGCTAGCGGGGGGTAATGAGCAGTTCTTC
TRBJ1-4 TRBV5-4 NA NA CASSVGPPAGEKLFF TGTGCCAGCAGCGTTGGACCTCCGGCGGGGGAAAAACTGTTTTTT
TRBJ1-5 TRBV6-5 TRBD1 NA CASSLTGNVQPQHF TGTGCCAGCAGCCTGACAGGGAATGTTCAGCCCCAGCATTTT
TRBJ2-2 TRBV14 TRBD2 NA CASSQERLAGATDTGELFF TGTGCTAGCAGCCAGGAAAGACTAGCGGGAGCCACAGACACCGGGGAGCTGTTTTTT
TRBJ2-7 TRBV27 NA NA CASRKTIQGKPYEQYF TGTGCCAGCAGAAAGACTATACAGGGAAAACCCTACGAGCAGTACTTC
TRBJ1-6 TRBV6-5 TRBD1 NA CASSYSGTANSPLHF TGTGCCAGCAGTTACTCCGGGACAGCCAATTCACCCCTCCACTTT
TRBJ1-1 TRBV2 NA NA CASSEAPGTEAFF TGTGCCAGCAGTGAAGCCCCGGGCACTGAAGCTTTCTTT
TRBJ1-2 TRBV28 TRBD1 NA CASRSPRGQGTDGYTF TGTGCCAGCAGGTCTCCCCGGGGACAGGGGACCGATGGCTACACCTTC
TRBJ2-3 TRBV1 NA NA CTSSQFGTRRADTQYF TGCACCAGCAGCCAATTCGGGACTAGAAGGGCAGATACGCAGTATTTT
TRBJ1-2 TRBV20-1 NA NA CSAITRGGYTF TGCAGTGCTATAACCAGGGGAGGCTACACCTTC
TRBJ1-1 TRBV27 NA NA CASSLWGVNTEAFF TGTGCCAGCAGTTTATGGGGAGTGAACACTGAAGCTTTCTTT
TRBJ1-1 TRBV7-9 TRBD1 NA CASRLQGSTEAFF TGTGCCAGCAGGTTACAGGGGAGCACTGAAGCTTTCTTT
TRBJ2-1 TRBV27 NA NA CASSTRGGNEQFF TGTGCCAGCTCGACTCGAGGGGGTAATGAGCAGTTCTTC
TRBJ2-2 TRBV5-1 NA NA CASSSDTSGTGELFF TGCGCCAGCAGCTCAGACACTAGTGGTACCGGGGAGCTGTTTTTT
TRBJ1-2 TRBV6-6 NA NA CASSYADRGYGYTF TGTGCCAGCAGTTACGCGGACAGAGGCTATGGCTACACCTTC
TRBJ2-7 TRBV28 NA once CATRGAGLGEQYF TGTGCCACCAGGGGGGCAGGGCTAGGCGAGCAGTACTTC
TRBJ2-2 TRBV12-3/TRBV12-4 NA NA CASSLVRTGELFF TGTGCCAGCAGTTTAGTTCGGACCGGGGAGCTGTTTTTT
TRBJ2-3 TRBV6-5 NA NA CASRRGGETDTQYF TGTGCCAGCCGGAGGGGTGGGGAAACAGATACGCAGTATTTT
TRBJ1-2 TRBV7-2 NA NA CASSFITGFGYTF TGTGCCAGCAGCTTCATAACAGGGTTTGGCTACACCTTC
TRBJ2-1 TRBV5-1 TRBD1 NA CASSLGSTGDNEQFF TGCGCCAGCAGCTTGGGTTCGACAGGGGACAATGAGCAGTTCTTC
TRBJ2-2 TRBV24-1 NA once CATSDPGLANTGELFF TGTGCCACCAGTGACCCTGGACTGGCGAACACCGGGGAGCTGTTTTTT
TRBJ2-2 TRBV6-1 NA NA CASSESIWAGTGELFF TGTGCCAGCAGTGAATCTATTTGGGCCGGCACCGGGGAGCTGTTTTTT
TRBJ2-5 TRBV24-1 TRBD2 NA CATSDPAGVGETQYF TGTGCCACCAGTGACCCAGCGGGAGTTGGTGAGACCCAGTACTTC
TRBJ2-5 TRBV11-2 TRBD1 NA CASSEGAVETQYF TGTGCCAGCAGCGAGGGGGCAGTTGAGACCCAGTACTTC
TRBJ2-6 TRBV5-4 NA NA CASKSSGANVLTF TGTGCCAGCAAGAGCTCTGGGGCCAACGTCCTGACTTTC
TRBJ1-2 TRBV6-5 NA NA CASSYRGTYGYTF TGTGCCAGCAGTTACAGGGGAACCTATGGCTACACCTTC
TRBJ2-1 TRBV10-1 TRBD2 NA CASSDPLAGGRNEQFF TGCGCCAGCAGTGATCCCTTAGCGGGGGGGCGTAATGAGCAGTTCTTC
TRBJ1-1 TRBV18 NA NA CASSPAPGDTEAFF TGTGCCAGCTCACCAGCTCCAGGGGACACTGAAGCTTTCTTT
TRBJ1-2 TRBV7-9 NA NA CASSPSGDYGYTF TGTGCCAGCAGTCCGTCGGGGGACTATGGCTACACCTTC
TRBJ1-2 TRBV19 NA NA CASSMVTTSNYGYTF TGTGCCAGTAGTATGGTGACAACTTCTAACTATGGCTACACCTTC
TRBJ1-2 TRBV9 TRBD1 NA CASSSDRGPHGYTF TGTGCCAGCAGCTCGGACAGGGGTCCCCATGGCTACACCTTC
TRBJ2-7 TRBV7-6 TRBD1 NA CASSPGTGVYEQYF TGTGCCAGCAGCCCCGGGACAGGAGTCTACGAGCAGTACTTC
TRBJ2-2 TRBV5-1 TRBD2 NA CASSLGLAGGRGTGELFF TGCGCCAGCAGCTTGGGACTAGCGGGGGGCCGCGGCACCGGGGAGCTGTTTTTT
TRBJ2-3 TRBV30 NA NA CALKLITDTQYF TGTGCCTTGAAACTTATCACAGATACGCAGTATTTT
TRBJ2-7 TRBV6-5 NA NA CASRGQYGAGKQYF TGTGCCAGCCGCGGACAGTACGGGGCCGGGAAGCAGTACTTC
TRBJ2-5 TRBV7-8 TRBD1 NA CASSDRTGGLGTQYF TGTGCCAGCAGCGACCGGACAGGGGGCCTTGGGACCCAGTACTTC
TRBJ1-1 TRBV11-3 TRBD1 NA CASSLGGSGQGLNTEAFF TGTGCCAGCAGCTTAGGGGGCTCCGGACAGGGGTTGAACACTGAAGCTTTCTTT
TRBJ2-3 TRBV10-3 TRBD1 few CAIRLTGEDTQYF TGTGCCATCAGGTTGACAGGGGAAGATACGCAGTATTTT
TRBJ2-3 TRBV3-1/TRBV3-2 TRBD2 NA CASSQGLAGADTQYF TGTGCCAGCAGCCAGGGACTAGCGGGGGCAGATACGCAGTATTTT
TRBJ2-1 TRBV30 TRBD2 NA CAWRTSGFYNEQFF TGTGCCTGGAGAACTAGCGGCTTCTACAATGAGCAGTTCTTC
TRBJ2-2 TRBV2 NA NA CASSEARTAGTGELFF TGTGCCAGCAGTGAAGCTCGTACGGCGGGCACCGGGGAGCTGTTTTTT
TRBJ2-3 TRBV4-1 TRBD1 NA CASSQGGGTGDTQYF TGCGCCAGCAGCCAAGGTGGCGGGACAGGAGATACGCAGTATTTT
TRBJ1-5 TRBV7-2 NA NA CASSQVGGALQPQHF TGTGCCAGCAGCCAGGTGGGGGGGGCGCTTCAGCCCCAGCATTTT
TRBJ2-2 TRBV4-1 TRBD2 NA CASSYRSMTSSGTGELFF TGCGCCAGCAGCTACCGTTCGATGACTAGCAGTGGCACCGGGGAGCTGTTTTTT
TRBJ2-3 TRBV12-3/TRBV12-4 NA NA CASSLSSTDTQYF TGTGCCAGCAGTTTATCAAGCACAGATACGCAGTATTTT
TRBJ2-2 TRBV12-5 TRBD1 NA CASGLWDRGLGSNTGELFF TGTGCTAGTGGTTTGTGGGACAGGGGGCTCGGTTCGAACACCGGGGAGCTGTTTTTT
TRBJ2-3 TRBV5-4 TRBD1 NA CASSLRQGSDTQYF TGTGCCAGCAGCCTTAGACAGGGTTCAGATACGCAGTATTTT
TRBJ1-2 TRBV5-1 TRBD1 NA CASSFTGGDGYTF TGCGCCAGCAGCTTCACAGGGGGCGATGGCTACACCTTC
TRBJ1-2 TRBV5-4 NA NA CASSLDSLYGYTF TGTGCCAGCAGTTTGGACAGTCTCTATGGCTACACCTTC
TRBJ2-3 TRBV7-2 TRBD2 NA CASSLVSGELDTQYF TGTGCCAGCAGCTTAGTTAGCGGGGAACTAGATACGCAGTATTTT
TRBJ2-1 TRBV28 TRBD2 NA CASSLPGHSSGRSYNEQFF TGTGCCAGCAGTTTGCCGGGACATAGTAGCGGGAGGTCCTACAATGAGCAGTTCTTC
TRBJ2-1 TRBV27 NA once CASSLWSPNNEQFF TGTGCCAGCAGTTTATGGTCTCCTAACAATGAGCAGTTCTTC